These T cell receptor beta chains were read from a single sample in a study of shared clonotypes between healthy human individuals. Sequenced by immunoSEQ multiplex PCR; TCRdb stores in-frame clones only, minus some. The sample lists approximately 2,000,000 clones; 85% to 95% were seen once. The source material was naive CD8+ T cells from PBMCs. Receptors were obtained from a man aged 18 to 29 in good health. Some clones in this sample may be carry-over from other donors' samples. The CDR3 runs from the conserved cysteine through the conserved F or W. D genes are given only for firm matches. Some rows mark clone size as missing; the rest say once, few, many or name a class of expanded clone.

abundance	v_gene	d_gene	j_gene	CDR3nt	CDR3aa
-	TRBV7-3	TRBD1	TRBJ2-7	TGTGCCAGCAGCCTAGGGACAGGTACCTACGAGCAGTACTTC	CASSLGTGTYEQYF
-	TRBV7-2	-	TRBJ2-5	TGTGCCAGCAGCTTGAGGACCAGGGAAGAGACCCAGTACTTC	CASSLRTREETQYF
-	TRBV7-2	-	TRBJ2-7	TGTGCCAGCAGCATAGCGCACAGGGTTGGGGCTTCCGAGCAGTACTTC	CASSIAHRVGASEQYF
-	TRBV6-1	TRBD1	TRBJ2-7	TGTGCCAGCAGTGTGACCGGGACAGGGCCCCTCGAGCAGTACTTC	CASSVTGTGPLEQYF
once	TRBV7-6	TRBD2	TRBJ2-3	TGTGCCAGCACCTCCTCAGGGCTAGCGGGAGATGCAGGCACAGATACGCAGTATTTT	CASTSSGLAGDAGTDTQYF
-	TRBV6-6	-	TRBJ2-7	TGTGCCAGCAGTGGGGAGGACTACGAGCAGTACTTC	CASSGEDYEQYF
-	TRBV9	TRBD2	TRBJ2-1	TGTGCCAGCAGCCCCCCTAGCGGCGTATCCTACAATGAGCAGTTCTTC	CASSPPSGVSYNEQFF
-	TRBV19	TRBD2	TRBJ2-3	TGTGCCAGTAGTATTGGGACTAGCGGATTCACAGATACGCAGTATTTT	CASSIGTSGFTDTQYF
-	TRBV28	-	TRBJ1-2	TGTGCCAGCAAGGGACGTGAGTATGGCTACACCTTC	CASKGREYGYTF
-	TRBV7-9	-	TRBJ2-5	TGTGCCAGCAGCTTATTCTCAGCGGGAGAGACCCAGTACTTC	CASSLFSAGETQYF
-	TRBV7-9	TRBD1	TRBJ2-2	TGTGCCAGCAGCAGCGACAGGGGGATCGCCACCGGGGAGCTGTTTTTT	CASSSDRGIATGELFF
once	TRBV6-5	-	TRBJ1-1	TGTGCCAGCAGTTATCTCGCAGGTGAACGTATTTCTTTCTTT	CASSYLAGERISFF
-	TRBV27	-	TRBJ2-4	TGTGCCAGCAGTTTCAGTATAGGGACAGCCAAAAACATTCAGTACTTC	CASSFSIGTAKNIQYF
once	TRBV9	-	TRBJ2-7	TGTGCCAGCAGCGTAGGGGGTAGCGCGAACTACGAGCAGTACTTC	CASSVGGSANYEQYF
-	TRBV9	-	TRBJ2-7	TGTGCCAGCAGCGTAAGGGTGGCGTCCTACGAGCAGTACTTC	CASSVRVASYEQYF
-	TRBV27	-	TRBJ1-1	TGTGCCAGCACTGGGGCGAGGAACACTGAAGCTTTCTTT	CASTGARNTEAFF
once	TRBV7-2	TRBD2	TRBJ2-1	TGTGCCAGCAGCTTACTAGCGGGAGTCCTAACCTACAATGAGCAGTTCTTC	CASSLLAGVLTYNEQFF
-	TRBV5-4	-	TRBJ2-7	TGTGCCAGCAGCTTTGGCGTCAGGGCCTCCTACGAGCAGTACTTC	CASSFGVRASYEQYF
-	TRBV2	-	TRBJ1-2	TGTGCCAGCAGTCTATTCACAGGCCGGGGTCCCGATGGCTACACCTTC	CASSLFTGRGPDGYTF
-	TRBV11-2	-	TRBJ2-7	TGTGCCAGCAGCTTAGGCCTTAATAGGGTCTACGAGCAGTACTTC	CASSLGLNRVYEQYF
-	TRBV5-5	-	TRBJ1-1	TGTGCCAGCAGGATCCGGACAGCCGCTTTTGAAGCTTTCTTT	CASRIRTAAFEAFF
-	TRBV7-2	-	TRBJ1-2	TGTGCCAGCAGGCTGACAGTTGACTATGGCTACACCTTC	CASRLTVDYGYTF
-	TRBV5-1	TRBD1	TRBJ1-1	TGCGCCAGCAGCCAGGGGGGAGGCATGAACACTGAAGCTTTCTTT	CASSQGGGMNTEAFF
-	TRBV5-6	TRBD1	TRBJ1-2	TGTGCCAGCAGCTCTCGCCCTTCCGGGACAGGTTTCGGCTACACCTTC	CASSSRPSGTGFGYTF
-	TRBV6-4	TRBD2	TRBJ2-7	TGTGCCAGCAGTGTATTGGGTAGCGGGAGCACCTACGAGCAGTACTTC	CASSVLGSGSTYEQYF
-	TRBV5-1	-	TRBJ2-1	TGCGCCAGCAGCCCCGGTGTAATGCTCCCGAGCTCCTACAATGAGCAGTTCTTC	CASSPGVMLPSSYNEQFF
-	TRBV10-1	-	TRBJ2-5	TGCGCCAGCAGTGGGCAGGGCGGGGAGACCCAGTACTTC	CASSGQGGETQYF
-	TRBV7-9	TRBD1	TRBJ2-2	TGTGCCAGCACCGACAGGACAGGGGGCACGCTTAGGACCGGGGAGCTGTTTTTT	CASTDRTGGTLRTGELFF
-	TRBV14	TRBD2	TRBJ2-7	TGTGCCAGCAGCCTCGGCGGGAGGGCACACGAGCAGTACTTC	CASSLGGRAHEQYF
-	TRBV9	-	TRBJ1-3	TGTGCCAGCAGTGGGGACAACAGGGCTGGAAACACCATATATTTT	CASSGDNRAGNTIYF
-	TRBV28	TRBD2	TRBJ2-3	TGTGCCAGCAGCCCTGGACTAGCGGGGGCAGATACGCAGTATTTT	CASSPGLAGADTQYF
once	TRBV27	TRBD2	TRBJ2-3	TGTGCCAGCAGTTTACTGGGACTAGCGGGACCCACAGATACGCAGTATTTT	CASSLLGLAGPTDTQYF
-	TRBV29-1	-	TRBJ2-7	TGCAGCGCCTCCTCGACAGATTACTACGAGCAGTACTTC	CSASSTDYYEQYF
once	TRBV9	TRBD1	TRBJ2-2	TGTGCCAGCAGCGTAGCTTACAGGGGCGCGGCCGGGGAGCTGTTTTTT	CASSVAYRGAAGELFF
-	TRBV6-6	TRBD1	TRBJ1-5	TGTGCCAGCAGTTACCGGACAGGTCATAGCAATCAGCCCCAGCATTTT	CASSYRTGHSNQPQHF
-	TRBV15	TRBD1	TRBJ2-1	TGTGCCACCAGCAGACCCGCCCGGATAGCCACAGGGGCCTACAATGAGCAGTTCTTC	CATSRPARIATGAYNEQFF
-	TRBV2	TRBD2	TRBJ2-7	TGTGCCAGCCGTCCCTCTAGCGGGAGGTTCTACGAGCAGTACTTC	CASRPSSGRFYEQYF
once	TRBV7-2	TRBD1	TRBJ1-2	TGTGCCAGCAGCTTCCCGGGACAGCACTTCTCTAACTATGGCTACACCTTC	CASSFPGQHFSNYGYTF
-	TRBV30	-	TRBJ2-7	TGTGCCTGGGACGAGGGGAACGAGCAGTACTTC	CAWDEGNEQYF
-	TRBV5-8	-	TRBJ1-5	TGTGCCAGCAGCTTGAGGGGGTTCGCTCAGCCCCAGCATTTT	CASSLRGFAQPQHF
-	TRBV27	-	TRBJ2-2	TGTGCCAGCAGTCGCCCGGGACCAGGTTTGGAGCTGTTTTTT	CASSRPGPGLELFF
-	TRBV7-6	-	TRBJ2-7	TGTGCCAGCAGCTTAGGCCCGACACCCTCCTACGAGCAGTACTTC	CASSLGPTPSYEQYF
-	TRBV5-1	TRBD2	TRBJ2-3	TGCGCCAGCAGTGGGCGCGGGAGCCCCGAAGATACGCAGTATTTT	CASSGRGSPEDTQYF
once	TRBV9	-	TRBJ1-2	TGTGCCAGCAGCGATCGTTTATATGGCTACACCTTC	CASSDRLYGYTF
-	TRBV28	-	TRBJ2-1	TGTGCCAGCAGCCCCACATATCATTCCCCCTCCTACAATGAGCAGTTCTTC	CASSPTYHSPSYNEQFF
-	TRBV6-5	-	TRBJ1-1	TGTGCCAGCAGTTGGAGGACAGAGAACACTGAAGCTTTCTTT	CASSWRTENTEAFF
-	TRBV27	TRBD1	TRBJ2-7	TGTGCCAGCAGTTTGGACAGGGGGTCCATCTACGAGCAGTACTTC	CASSLDRGSIYEQYF
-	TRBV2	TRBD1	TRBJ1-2	TGTGCCAGCAGGGAAGGGACAGGGTTTTGGGAATATGGCTACACCTTC	CASREGTGFWEYGYTF
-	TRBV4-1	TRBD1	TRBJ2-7	TGCGCCAGCAGCCAGCGACAGGGTTCAACCTACGAGCAGTACTTC	CASSQRQGSTYEQYF